This entry lists 23 T cell receptor beta chains sequenced from one sample in a study of cytomegalovirus exposure and HLA in healthy donors. The primer mix had 60 Vbeta and 13 Jbeta primers. TCRdb keeps only in-frame clones here, not all; method: immunoSEQ multiplex PCR. The sample yields about 230,000 clones, around nine tenths seen once. Sequencing was done on a sample of PBMCs. These receptors originate from a woman between 18 and 29 years old in good health and CMV-seronegative.

The chain's CDR3 is CSAHRTVEAFF. As DNA, the CDR3 is TGCAGTGCCCATAGAACAGTTGAAGCTTTCTTT. This chain links TRBV20-1 with TRBJ1-1; no reliable D call. Trimming took 6 bases from V and 7 from J, leaving 12 bases between them. The CDR3 consists of 11 residues. Germline V gene lookup returns CDR1 DFQATT and CDR2 SNEGSKA (reference sequence).

This clone has only a few counts. The chain joins TRBV2 to TRBJ2-6; D gene uncertain. Germline V gene sequence: CDR1 SNHLY, CDR2 FYNNEI. The CDR3 sequence is 15 residues long. V was clipped by 3 bases and J by 0 bases, with 6 bases between them. The CDR3 sequence is CASSDLYSGANVLTF. In nucleotides, the CDR3 is TGTGCCAGCAGTGACCTGTACTCTGGGGCCAACGTCCTGACTTTC.

The chain couples TRBV14 to TRBJ2-7; D might be TRBD2 (6 bases). This CDR3 is built from 16 residues. V was clipped by 2 bases and J by 3 bases, with 17 bases between them. Per germline, CDR1 SGHDN and CDR2 FVKESK. In DNA, the CDR3 is TGTGCCAGCAGCCAACCCCGGGGAGGTTTGGTCTACGAGCAGTACTTC. Translation gives CASSQPRGGLVYEQYF. Variable domain in full (rest from reference TRBV14 and TRBJ2-7): EAGVTQFPSHSVIEKGQTVTLRCDPISGHDNLYWYRRVMGKEIKFLLHFVKESKQDESGMPNNRFLAERTGGTYSTLKVQPAELEDSGVYFCASSQPRGGLVYEQYFGPGTRLTVT.

The V and J genes are TRBV30 and TRBJ1-5; no clear D gene. The CDR3 spans 12 residues. The germline V and J ends were trimmed by 1 base and 9 bases, with 10 bases remaining between them. Germline V CDR1 and CDR2: GTSNPN, SVGIG (reference sequence). Here the CDR3 DNA reads TGTGCCTGGAGTGACTCCCGGGGGCCCCAGCATTTT. Translated: CAWSDSRGPQHF. Together with reference TRBV30 and TRBJ1-5, the CDR3 gives the full variable domain: SQTIHQWPATLVQPVGSPLSLECTVEGTSNPNLYWYRQAAGRGLQLLFYSVGIGQISSEVPQNLSASRPQDRQFILSSKKLLLSDSGFYLCAWSDSRGPQHFGDGTRLSIL.

In this sample, this clone turned up once. The CDR3 sequence is CASNYGFEQYF. CDR3 DNA: TGTGCCAGCAACTACGGGTTCGAGCAGTACTTC. The chain carries TRBV6-6 and TRBJ2-7; D not certain. The CDR3 length is 11 residues. The ends were cut back, 7 bases at V and 6 bases at J, with 10 bases in the middle. Germline CDR1 MNHNY, CDR2 SVGAGI (reference sequence).

The gene calls are TRBV19 and TRBJ1-6; tentatively, D is TRBD1 (6 bases). Germline V gene data show CDR1 as LNHDA and CDR2 as SQIVND (reference sequence). The CDR3 contains 14 residues. Trimming removed 6 bases at V and 8 bases at J, with 14 bases between. CDR3 nucleotides: TGTGCCAGTAGCCTTCAGGGGTCCCATTCACCCCTCCACTTT. Protein sequence: CASSLQGSHSPLHF.

This clone was observed once. The CDR3 DNA reads TGTGCCAGCAGCAAAGTGGGCAGCCGCTCTGGAAACACCATATATTTT. Translated: CASSKVGSRSGNTIYF. This chain connects TRBV11-3 to TRBJ1-3; D uncertain. Trimming removed 5 bases from V and 0 bases from J, with 14 bases in between. The CDR3 spans 16 residues. Per germline, CDR1 SGHNT and CDR2 YENEEA.

This rearrangement joins TRBV2 to TRBJ1-1; 10 nucleotides agree with TRBD1. Germline V gene data show CDR1 as SNHLY and CDR2 as FYNNEI. After removal of 5 bases from V and 2 bases from J, the junction contained 2 bases not matched to a gene. The CDR3 covers 14 residues. CDR3 residues: CASSRQGANTEAFF. DNA for the CDR3: TGTGCCAGCAGTAGACAGGGGGCTAACACTGAAGCTTTCTTT.

The V gene is TRBV4-3, the J gene TRBJ2-5; D perhaps matches TRBD2 (6 bases). CDR1 is LGHNA and CDR2 is YSLEER in the germline V gene. This CDR3 has 15 amino acids. Deletions cut 3 bases from V and 4 bases from J, with 15 bases between. CDR3 loop: CASSQRRGVVETQYF. The CDR3 DNA follows: TGCGCCAGCAGCCAGAGGCGCGGGGTCGTAGAGACCCAGTACTTC.

The chain employs TRBV14 and TRBJ2-6; possible D gene TRBD1, 6 bases. Germline CDR1 reads SGHDN; CDR2 reads FVKESK. Trimming stripped 4 bases from V and 4 bases from J, with 20 bases between. This CDR3 region has 18 residues. The DNA for the CDR3 is TGTGCCAGCAGCCCAATACAGGGTGCCCCGGTCGGGGCCAACGTCCTGACTTTC. This encodes CASSPIQGAPVGANVLTF.

This chain connects TRBV6-1 to TRBJ1-6; the D gene is possibly TRBD1 (5 bases). Germline values: CDR1 MNHNS, CDR2 SASEGT. The CDR3 is 15 amino acids. Trimming cost V 2 bases and J 7 bases, with 12 bases left between them. CDR3 in DNA: TGTGCCAGCAGTGAATGGGCCAGGGCGAATTCACCCCTCCACTTT. Protein: CASSEWARANSPLHF.

The chain is built from TRBV11-2 and TRBJ2-1, with D maybe TRBD1 (6 bases). CDR1 SGHAT and CDR2 FQNNGV come from the germline V gene. V was pared by 4 bases and J by 2 bases, with 12 bases between. The CDR3 runs to 15 residues. The CDR3 sequence: CASSSYRVPYNEQFF. The CDR3 nucleotides are TGTGCCAGCAGCTCATACAGGGTCCCCTACAATGAGCAGTTCTTC.

The chain is built from TRBV7-2 and TRBJ2-1, with D perhaps TRBD2 (6 bases). With 5 bases removed from V and 9 bases from J, the gap between germline ends came to 20 bases. Germline CDR1 is SGHTA and CDR2 is FQGNSA. This CDR3 comprises 15 residues. As DNA, the CDR3 is TGTGCCAGCAGCCAGGACCCGGGGGTGGCGGGTGAGCAGTTCTTC. This sequence encodes CASSQDPGVAGEQFF.

This clone was seen only once. The chain carries TRBV4-2 and TRBJ1-5; no definite D call. V was shortened by 1 base and J by 0 bases, with 7 bases between the two germline ends. CDR1 is LGHNA and CDR2 is YNFKEQ in the germline V gene. The CDR3 is 15 residues long. For the CDR3, the DNA is TGTGCCAGCAGCCAAGCCCGGTATAGCAATCAGCCCCAGCATTTT. Translation: CASSQARYSNQPQHF.

The chain employs TRBV19 and TRBJ2-7; TRBD2 matches at 8 bases. Germline V gene data show CDR1 as LNHDA and CDR2 as SQIVND (reference sequence). J was trimmed by 4 bases and V by 5 bases; bases with no gene match: 13. There are 16 residues in the CDR3. The CDR3 DNA reads as TGTGCCAGTAGTTCCCTTGGGGCTAGCGGGTTGTACGAGCAGTACTTC. Residues: CASSSLGASGLYEQYF.

The chain carries TRBV5-1 and TRBJ2-3; perhaps TRBD2 as D (6 bases). CDR3 length: 15 amino acids. Germline V gene data show CDR1 as SGHRS and CDR2 as YFSETQ. Trimming took 4 bases from V and 6 from J, leaving 18 bases between them. DNA for the CDR3: TGCGCCAGCAGCATCCAGCGGGTCCCGGGGGATACGCAGTATTTT. Protein: CASSIQRVPGDTQYF. Full variable domain (missing parts from reference TRBV5-1 and TRBJ2-3): KAGVTQTPRYLIKTRGQQVTLSCSPISGHRSVSWYQQTPGQGLQFLFEYFSETQRNKGNFPGRFSGRQFSNSRSEMNVSTLELGDSALYLCASSIQRVPGDTQYFGPGTRLTVL.

The chain carries TRBV7-9 and TRBJ2-7; tentative D call: TRBD2 (6 bases). This CDR3 is built from 15 residues. V was cut by 5 bases and J by 1 base, with 15 bases left in between. Per germline, CDR1 SEHNR and CDR2 FQNEAQ (reference sequence). CDR3 nucleotides: TGTGCCAGCAGCCACCTCCGGGACTCGTCCTACGAGCAGTACTTC. It is translated as CASSHLRDSSYEQYF.

The chain recombines TRBV2 with TRBJ1-1; D unresolved. Trimming removed 6 bases from V and 0 bases from J, with 5 bases in between. The CDR3 consists of 12 residues. Germline V gene lookup returns CDR1 SNHLY and CDR2 FYNNEI. CDR3 sequence reads: CASSRMNTEAFF. The CDR3 coding sequence is TGTGCCAGCAGCAGGATGAACACTGAAGCTTTCTTT. The variable domain in full, with the rest retrieved from reference TRBV2 and TRBJ1-1, is EPEVTQTPSHQVTQMGQEVILRCVPISNHLYFYWYRQILGQKVEFLVSFYNNEISEKSEIFDDQFSVERPDGSNFTLKIRSTKLEDSAMYFCASSRMNTEAFFGQGTRLTVV.

This rearrangement joins TRBV28 to TRBJ1-2; D remains unclear. Per germline, CDR1 MDHEN and CDR2 SYDVKM. Trimming removed 6 bases from V and 1 base from J, with 6 bases in between. The CDR3 length is 12 residues. The CDR3, as DNA: TGTGCCAGCAGGTCTAATAACTATGGCTACACCTTC. It codes for CASRSNNYGYTF.

This sequence joins TRBV10-2 and TRBJ1-2; 10 bases align to TRBD1. There are 13 residues in the CDR3. After removal of 7 bases from V and 3 bases from J, the junction contained 2 bases not matched to a gene. CDR1 WSHSY and CDR2 SAAADI come from the germline V gene. The CDR3 sequence: CASTGTGDYGYTF. CDR3 sequence (DNA): TGCGCCAGCACCGGGACAGGGGACTATGGCTACACCTTC.

This chain uses TRBV27 with TRBJ2-7; 7 bases fit TRBD2. CDR1 and CDR2 (germline): MNHEY, SMNVEV (reference sequence). Trimming removed 0 bases from V and 5 bases from J; junction bases left unmatched: 13. CDR3 length equals 17 residues. DNA for the CDR3: TGTGCCAGCAGTTTATCGCCGTGGGAGGGTGGGAGCAACGAGCAGTACTTC. Translation: CASSLSPWEGGSNEQYF.

This clone appeared a few times. This chain joins TRBV10-3 and TRBJ1-1, with D possibly TRBD1 on 6 matching bases. V lost 3 bases to trimming and J lost 1 base, with 9 bases between them. This CDR3 is 14 amino acids long. Germline CDR1 and CDR2: ENHRY and SYGVKD. Written as DNA, the CDR3 is TGTGCCATCAGTGATTTGGGGGCGAACACTGAAGCTTTCTTT. Its translation is CAISDLGANTEAFF.

In its sample, this clone was seen once. The chain employs TRBV7-6 and TRBJ2-7; D remains unclear. The V end was cut by 5 bases, the J end by 0 bases, with 8 bases between. Germline assignment: CDR1 SGHVS and CDR2 FNYEAQ. There are 13 residues in the CDR3. The CDR3 coding sequence is TGTGCCAGCAGCCCGCGCCCCTCCTACGAGCAGTACTTC. Its translation: CASSPRPSYEQYF.